This T cell receptor (beta chain) appears in the sequencing data of a study of T cells after yellow fever vaccination. Study at large: It was SMART-Seq v4 Ultra Low Input that prepared the fractions with low cell numbers. Findings and limits, study-wide: Peaking faster, on day 5 versus 15, the secondary response was nonetheless weaker. Overall, a small share of clonotypes was seen in both CD4 and CD8 compartments.

Making TCR cDNA involved 5'RACE template switching, which added UMIs and a universal primer site. One entry per CDR3 protein, called by TCRdb with MiXCR from the 5' RACE reads. This table has hundreds of thousands of distinct CDR3 sequences, roughly 11% appearing once. Germline lookup yields CDR1 MNHEY and CDR2 SVGEGT. This CDR3 is 21 amino acids long. V gave up 7 bases and J gave up 2 bases, with 33 bases separating them. This clonotype was detected only a few times. Its antigen is undetermined. The clonotype was recovered from a man aged 18 to 30 who received the YFV17D yellow fever vaccine. The chain carries TRBV6-2 or TRBV6-3 and TRBJ1-5; TRBD1 might be the D (5 bases). Sequencing used PBMCs, obtained on the day of the first yellow fever vaccination. The chain's CDR3 is CASKSRPWDGTSGGGNQPQHF. CDR3 DNA sequence: TGTGCCAGCAAGTCCAGGCCCTGGGACGGGACTTCTGGGGGGGGCAATCAGCCCCAGCATTTT.